These 26 T cell receptor beta chains were sequenced from one sample in a study of CD8 T cells in ankylosing spondylitis. TCRdb passed the 5' RACE reads through MiXCR, listing each CDR3 protein once. The sample shows roughly 230,000 distinct CDR3 sequences, about 10% of them seen only once. The source material was blood, either unsorted or a sorted T cell fraction (not recorded which). Every receptor here comes from a male donor with ankylosing spondylitis or in good health (not recorded which).

This clonotype was picked up many times. This rearrangement joins TRBV12-3 or TRBV12-4 to TRBJ1-4; tentatively, D is TRBD1 (6 bases). V was shortened by 3 bases and J by 5 bases, with 13 bases between the two germline ends. The CDR3 totals 15 residues. The CDR3 sequence is CASSLVQGSNEKLFF. CDR3 nucleotide sequence: TGTGCCAGCAGTTTGGTACAGGGCAGCAATGAAAAACTGTTTTTT.

About this clonotype: Sequence at one end of the junction differs from germline and may be a read error. V gene TRBV2 combines with J gene TRBJ2-1; D unresolved. The germline gives CDR1 SNHLY, CDR2 FYNNEI. The CDR3 extends over 13 amino acids. CDR3 region: CASREGYNNEQFF. The DNA of the CDR3 is TGTGCCAGCAGGGAAGGGTATAACAATGAGCAGTTCTTC.

This clonotype has a count of ten or more. This CDR3 reads CASSTPAGASVDTQYF. The CDR3 DNA reads as TGTGCCAGTAGTACGCCGGCTGGAGCGAGCGTAGATACGCAGTATTTT. V usage is TRBV19 and J usage is TRBJ2-3, with D hard to call. The CDR3 spans 16 residues. Trimming pared 4 bases from V and 5 bases from J, leaving 19 bases between. Germline CDR1 reads LNHDA; CDR2 reads SQIVND (reference sequence).

This clonotype was counted at least ten times. The gene calls are TRBV12-3 or TRBV12-4 and TRBJ1-2, with TRBD1 identical over 8 bases. Germline trimming cut 2 bases from V and 4 bases from J; bases unmatched to any gene: 6. CDR3 length: 15 amino acids. The CDR3 here is CASSLSTGAGYGYTF. CDR3 in DNA: TGTGCCAGCAGTTTATCGACAGGGGCTGGCTATGGCTACACCTTC.

This clonotype was counted at least ten times. This sequence joins TRBV6-1 and TRBJ2-1; perhaps TRBD2 as D (6 bases). Trimming removed 5 bases from V and 0 bases from J, with 14 bases in between. Germline-derived CDR1 and CDR2 are MNHNS and SASEGT. The CDR3 covers 16 residues. CDR3 loop: CASSLIAASSYNEQFF. CDR3 nucleotides: TGTGCCAGCAGTCTTATAGCGGCAAGCTCCTACAATGAGCAGTTCTTC.

The table lists this clonotype with many counts. The chain joins TRBV4-1 to TRBJ1-2, with 7 positions matching TRBD1. The CDR3 contains 15 residues. Germline V gene lookup returns CDR1 MGHRA and CDR2 YSYEKL. Trimming at V came to 1 base and at J to 1 base, leaving 3 bases not matched to a gene. The CDR3 is CASSQGRDSNYGYTF. CDR3 nucleotides: TGCGCCAGCAGCCAAGGTCGGGACAGTAACTATGGCTACACCTTC.

This clonotype was found many times. The chain links TRBV5-8 to TRBJ2-7, with D possibly matching TRBD2 (5 bases). The CDR3 extends over 11 amino acids. Trimming removed 1 base at V and 7 bases at J, with 6 bases between. CDR1 and CDR2 (germline): SGHTS, YDEGEE. The DNA for the CDR3 is TGTGCCAGCAGCTTGACGGGGGAGCAGTACTTC. Protein: CASSLTGEQYF.

This clonotype was seen many times. The chain has TRBV9 and TRBJ1-1, with 7 bases fitting TRBD1. Germline assignment: CDR1 SGDLS and CDR2 YYNGEE. V shed 3 bases, J shed 5 bases, and the junction held 7 bases outside the gene matches. This CDR3 contains 14 residues. For the CDR3, the DNA is TGTGCCAGCAGCGGACAGGGCCAAGGAACTGAAGCTTTCTTT. It codes for CASSGQGQGTEAFF.

This clonotype occurred many times. The chain links TRBV25-1 to TRBJ2-3, with D perhaps matching TRBD1 (5 bases). Trimming removed 3 bases at V and 11 bases at J, with 21 bases between. Germline V gives CDR1 MGHDK, CDR2 SYGVNS. The CDR3 spans 15 residues. This CDR3 reads CASSDEWGANGRQYF. In nucleotides, the CDR3 is TGTGCCAGCAGTGATGAGTGGGGCGCCAATGGAAGGCAGTATTTT.

This clonotype was observed many times. This sequence joins TRBV5-1 and TRBJ2-2, with D perhaps matching TRBD2 (5 bases). The CDR3 sequence is 17 residues long. Per the germline V gene, CDR1 is SGHRS and CDR2 is YFSETQ. Trimming stripped 2 bases from V and 4 bases from J, with 18 bases between. The CDR3 sequence is CASSFGSPVGSTGELFF. The CDR3 nucleotides read TGCGCCAGCAGCTTTGGGAGTCCGGTAGGAAGCACCGGGGAGCTGTTTTTT.

Only a few counts were recorded for this clonotype. The genes are TRBV30 and TRBJ2-5; D is uncertain. Trimming left V 5 bases short and J 2 bases short, with 6 bases between. Germline loops: CDR1 GTSNPN, CDR2 SVGIG (reference sequence). The CDR3 covers 11 residues. CDR3: CAWAPQETQYF. CDR3 DNA sequence: TGTGCCTGGGCCCCGCAAGAGACCCAGTACTTC.

A word on this clonotype: Given a much more abundant clone one base away, this may be a read error. The V and J genes are TRBV27 and TRBJ2-1, with a weak D call TRBD1 (5 bases). This CDR3 is 17 amino acids long. V was clipped by 4 bases and J by 0 bases, with 16 bases between them. The germline CDR1 and CDR2 sequences are MNHEY and SMNVEV (reference sequence). The CDR3 nucleotides are TGTGCCAGCAGTTCCGAGACACAGGCAACCTCCTACAATGAGCAGTTCTTC. Its translation: CASSSETQATSYNEQFF.

This chain joins TRBV6-1 and TRBJ2-1; 7 bases are a match to TRBD1. Unmatched junction bases numbered 7, after V lost 2 bases and J lost 3 bases. Per the germline V gene, CDR1 is MNHNS and CDR2 is SASEGT. The CDR3 spans 16 residues. CDR3 sequence (DNA): TGTGCCAGCAGTGAAAAGGGACAGTCAATCTACAATGAGCAGTTCTTC. Protein sequence: CASSEKGQSIYNEQFF.

The sample holds many counts of this clonotype. The chain carries TRBV4-1 and TRBJ2-1; D may be TRBD2 (6 bases). CDR1 is MGHRA and CDR2 is YSYEKL in the germline V gene. The CDR3 covers 15 residues. Trimming removed 0 bases from V and 4 bases from J, with 10 bases in between. The CDR3 bases are TGCGCCAGCAGCCAAGAGCGGGGACCTTACAATGAGCAGTTCTTC. Residues: CASSQERGPYNEQFF.

This chain uses TRBV7-2 with TRBJ1-4; D is perhaps TRBD1 (5 bases). The CDR3 runs to 15 residues. Germline V gives CDR1 SGHTA, CDR2 FQGNSA. Trimming pared 5 bases from V and 2 bases from J, leaving 12 bases between. CDR3 protein: CASSPTRATNEKLFF. DNA of the CDR3: TGTGCCAGCAGCCCGACCAGGGCTACTAATGAAAAACTGTTTTTT.

This clonotype was counted many times. V and J are TRBV5-6 and TRBJ2-7, with D possibly matching TRBD2 (5 bases). CDR1 is SGHDT, CDR2 YYEEEE, per germline. Deletions cut 3 bases from V and 1 base from J, with 11 bases between. This CDR3 has 14 amino acids. CDR3 bases: TGTGCCAGCAGCTCAGGACTCGGATCCTACGAGCAGTACTTC. Encoded protein: CASSSGLGSYEQYF.

The chain recombines TRBV4-2 with TRBJ2-1, with D perhaps matching TRBD2 (6 bases). V was trimmed by 3 bases and J by 6 bases, leaving 12 bases between them. From germline, CDR1 is LGHNA and CDR2 YNFKEQ. The CDR3 extends over 14 amino acids. This CDR3 reads CASSHGETSNEQFF. The CDR3 DNA sequence: TGTGCCAGCAGCCACGGGGAGACTAGCAATGAGCAGTTCTTC.

For this clonotype: A much larger clone differs by one base, so this may be a read error. The CDR3 does not close with the conserved phenylalanine or tryptophan, likely indicating a read error. This sequence joins TRBV29-1 and TRBJ2-1, with TRBD1 matching over 8 bases. Trimming removed 7 bases from V and 8 bases from J; junction bases left unmatched: 7. Germline V lookup: CDR1 SQVTM, CDR2 ANQGSEA. This CDR3 has 12 amino acids. CDR3 residues: CSGTGQGDEQFL. Written as DNA, the CDR3 is TGCAGCGGGACAGGGCAAGGGGATGAGCAGTTCCTC.

This clonotype was counted many times. V gene TRBV29-1 combines with J gene TRBJ2-1, with D maybe TRBD2 (7 bases). V was shortened by 0 bases and J by 14 bases, with 26 bases between the two germline ends. The CDR3 extends over 16 amino acids. Germline loops: CDR1 SQVTM, CDR2 ANQGSEA. CDR3 protein: CSVEEILGPRLGGEFF. The CDR3 nucleotides read TGCAGCGTTGAAGAAATCCTAGGACCCAGACTAGGGGGGGAGTTCTTC.

This clonotype was observed many times. The J gene is TRBJ1-1, the V gene TRBV3-1; weak D call: TRBD1 (5 bases). CDR3 length: 11 amino acids. In germline, CDR1 is LGHDT, CDR2 YNNKEL (reference sequence). V was pared by 4 bases and J by 6 bases, with 6 bases between. The CDR3 sequence: CASSRGAEAFF. CDR3 nucleotides: TGTGCCAGCAGCCGGGGGGCTGAAGCTTTCTTT.

This clonotype was counted at least ten times. The V call is TRBV10-3, the J call TRBJ2-3, with 8 bases lining up with TRBD1. Unmatched junction bases numbered 6, after V lost 0 bases and J lost 1 base. The CDR3 length is 17 residues. Per germline, CDR1 ENHRY and CDR2 SYGVKD. DNA of the CDR3: TGTGCCATCAGTGAGTCGATGGCAGGGGGCCGCACAGATACGCAGTATTTT. It specifies CAISESMAGGRTDTQYF.

This clonotype showed up just a few times. The rearrangement links TRBV6-4 to TRBJ2-7, with D possibly TRBD2 on 6 matching bases. V was clipped by 6 bases and J by 0 bases, with 9 bases between them. CDR3 length: 13 amino acids. Germline CDR1 and CDR2: MRHNA and SNTAGT. The CDR3 nucleotides read TGTGCCAGCAGCCCTAGCGACTCCTACGAGCAGTACTTC. This sequence encodes CASSPSDSYEQYF.

This clonotype appeared many times. The chain employs TRBV5-6 and TRBJ1-1; D call uncertain. The ends were cut back, 4 bases at V and 8 bases at J, with 9 bases in the middle. CDR1 is SGHDT, CDR2 YYEEEE, per germline. The CDR3 length is 11 residues. The CDR3 bases are TGTGCCAGCAGCCATACGCACGAAGCTTTCTTT. Translated, it gives CASSHTHEAFF.

In its sample, this clonotype was seen a few times. This sequence may be a read error, since a much larger clone differs from it by one base. The genes are TRBV20-1 and TRBJ1-1; a possible D gene is TRBD1 (5 bases). The V gene lost 2 bases and the J gene lost 5 bases, with 9 bases spanning the gap. The CDR3 extends over 12 amino acids. Germline loops: CDR1 DFQATT, CDR2 SNEGSKA (reference sequence). CDR3 DNA: TGCAGTGCTAGACAGGGTGGGACTGAAGCTTTCTTT. Translation gives CSARQGGTEAFF.

This clonotype was observed at least ten times. The chain couples TRBV6-2 or TRBV6-3 to TRBJ1-2; no firm D call. V lost 7 bases and J lost 4, with 10 bases in between. The CDR3 has 12 amino acids. Germline lookup yields CDR1 MNHEY and CDR2 SVGEGT. The CDR3 bases are TGTGCCAGCATCGGCACCAGCTATGGCTACACCTTC. Amino acid sequence: CASIGTSYGYTF.

The V gene is TRBV4-2, the J gene TRBJ1-6; D unclear. The CDR3 length is 15 residues. V lost 1 base and J 7 bases, leaving 11 bases between the germline ends. Germline CDR1 LGHNA, CDR2 YNFKEQ. This CDR3 reads CASSQAWLGNSPLHF. The CDR3 DNA sequence: TGTGCCAGCAGCCAAGCCTGGCTCGGGAATTCACCCCTCCACTTT.